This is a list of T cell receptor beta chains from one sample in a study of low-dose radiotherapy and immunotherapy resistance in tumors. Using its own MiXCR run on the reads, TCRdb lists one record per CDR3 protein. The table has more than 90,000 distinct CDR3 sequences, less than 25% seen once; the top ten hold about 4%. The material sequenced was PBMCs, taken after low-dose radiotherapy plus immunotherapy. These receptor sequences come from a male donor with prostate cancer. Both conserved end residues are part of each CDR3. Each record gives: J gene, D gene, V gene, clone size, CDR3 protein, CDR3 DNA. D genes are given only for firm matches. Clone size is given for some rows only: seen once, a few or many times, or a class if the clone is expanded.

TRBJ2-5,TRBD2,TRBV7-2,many,CATLGGAGLAGETQYF,TGTGCCACCCTAGGGGGAGCGGGACTAGCTGGAGAGACCCAGTACTTC
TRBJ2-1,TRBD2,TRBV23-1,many,CASSPDGAGGNNEQFF,TGCGCCAGCAGTCCCGACGGAGCGGGAGGCAACAATGAGCAGTTCTTC
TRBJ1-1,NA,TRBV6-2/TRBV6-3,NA,CASSYVEQGTEAFF,TGTGCCAGCAGTTACGTTGAGCAGGGGACTGAAGCTTTCTTT
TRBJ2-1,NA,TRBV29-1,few,CSVEVGGHGTYNEQFF,TGCAGCGTTGAAGTTGGGGGTCATGGGACCTACAATGAGCAGTTCTTC
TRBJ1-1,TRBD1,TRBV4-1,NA,CASSQGRQGLALNTEAFF,TGCGCCAGCAGCCAAGGCCGACAGGGGTTAGCCCTGAACACTGAAGCTTTCTTT
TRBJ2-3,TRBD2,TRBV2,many,CASQRGDLTDTQYF,TGTGCCAGCCAGCGGGGCGACCTCACAGATACGCAGTATTTT
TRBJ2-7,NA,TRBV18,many,CASSLLTSDRGYEQYF,TGTGCCAGCTCGCTGTTGACTTCCGATCGGGGTTACGAGCAGTACTTC
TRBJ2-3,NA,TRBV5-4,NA,CASSFQGGSTDTQYF,TGTGCCAGCAGCTTCCAGGGGGGTAGCACAGATACGCAGTATTTT
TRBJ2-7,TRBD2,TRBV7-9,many,CASSKLRDYSYEQYF,TGTGCCAGCAGCAAACTCCGGGACTATTCCTACGAGCAGTACTTC
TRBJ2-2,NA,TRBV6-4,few,CASSEQMTGELFF,TGTGCCAGCAGTGAACAAATGACCGGGGAGCTGTTTTTT
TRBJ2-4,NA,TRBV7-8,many,CASSTIENIQYF,TGTGCCAGCAGCACCATAGAGAACATTCAGTACTTC
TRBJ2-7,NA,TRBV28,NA,CASSLPHREWEQYF,TGTGCCAGCAGTCTGCCCCACAGGGAATGGGAGCAGTACTTC
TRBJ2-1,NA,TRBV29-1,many,CSVEDNYNEQFF,TGCAGCGTTGAGGACAATTACAATGAGCAGTTCTTC
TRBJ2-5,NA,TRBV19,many,CASSIDRVAQYF,TGTGCCAGTAGTATAGATCGGGTGGCCCAGTACTTC
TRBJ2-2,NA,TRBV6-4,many,CASSDSSYGSGGELFF,TGTGCCAGCAGTGACTCGAGTTACGGGTCTGGCGGGGAGCTGTTTTTT
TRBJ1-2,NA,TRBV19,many,CASSIAASNYGYTF,TGTGCCAGTAGTATCGCGGCCAGTAACTATGGCTACACCTTC
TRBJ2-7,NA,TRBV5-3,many,CASSLDSGRASYEQYF,TGTGCCAGCAGCTTGGATTCGGGAAGGGCCTCCTACGAGCAGTACTTC
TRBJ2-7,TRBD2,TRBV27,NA,CASSPTGTSGYEQYF,TGTGCCAGCAGTCCAACGGGGACTAGCGGGTACGAGCAGTACTTC
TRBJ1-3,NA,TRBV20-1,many,CSTTGRQGNTIYF,TGCAGTACGACAGGCCGCCAAGGAAACACCATATATTTT
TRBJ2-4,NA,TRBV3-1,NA,CASSLIGIQYF,TGTGCCAGCAGCTTAATCGGGATTCAGTACTTC
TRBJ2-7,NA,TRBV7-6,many,CASSLEGSEQYF,TGTGCCAGCAGCTTAGAAGGGTCTGAGCAGTACTTC
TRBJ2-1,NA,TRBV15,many,CATSRTGSRSYNEQFF,TGTGCCACCAGCAGAACGGGGTCGAGGTCCTACAATGAGCAGTTCTTC
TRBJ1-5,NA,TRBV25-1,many,CASSAIGEAQPQHF,TGTGCCAGCAGTGCTATCGGGGAAGCGCAGCCCCAGCATTTT
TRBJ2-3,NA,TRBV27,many,CASSVPLQPDTQYF,TGTGCCAGCTCTGTCCCACTTCAGCCGGATACGCAGTATTTT
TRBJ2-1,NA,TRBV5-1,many,CASSLDGANEQFF,TGCGCCAGCAGCTTGGACGGAGCTAATGAGCAGTTCTTC
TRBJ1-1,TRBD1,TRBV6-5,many,CASSAPGQGNTEAFF,TGTGCCAGCAGCGCCCCGGGACAGGGGAACACTGAAGCTTTCTTT
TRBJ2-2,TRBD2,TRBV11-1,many,CASTGTSGTGELFF,TGTGCCAGCACCGGGACTAGCGGAACCGGGGAGCTGTTTTTT
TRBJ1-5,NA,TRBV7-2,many,CASSLDLNQPQHF,TGTGCCAGCAGCTTGGACCTCAATCAGCCCCAGCATTTT
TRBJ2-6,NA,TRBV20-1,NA,CSARDRSGGPGANVLTF,TGCAGTGCTAGAGACCGCTCCGGGGGGCCTGGGGCCAACGTCCTGACTTTC
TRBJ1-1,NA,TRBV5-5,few,CASSVSVNTEAFF,TGTGCCAGCAGTGTGTCAGTGAACACTGAAGCTTTCTTT
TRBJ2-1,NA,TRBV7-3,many,CASSRLPSGEQFF,TGTGCCAGCAGCCGTCTCCCTTCGGGTGAGCAGTTCTTC
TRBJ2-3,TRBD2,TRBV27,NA,CASRPLAGGSTDTQYF,TGTGCCAGCAGACCCTTAGCGGGGGGGAGCACAGATACGCAGTATTTT
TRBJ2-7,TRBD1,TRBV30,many,CAWSVHRGSSISYEQYF,TGTGCCTGGAGTGTACACAGGGGGTCTTCGATCTCCTACGAGCAGTACTTC
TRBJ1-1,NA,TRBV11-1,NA,CASSLARYTEAFF,TGTGCCAGCAGCCTTGCCAGGTACACTGAAGCTTTCTTT
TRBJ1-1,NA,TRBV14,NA,CASSQEVMRRGGVYGTEAFF,TGTGCCAGCAGCCAAGAAGTGATGCGGCGGGGAGGGGTATACGGCACTGAAGCTTTCTTT
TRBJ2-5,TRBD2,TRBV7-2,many,CASSQIGTRGETQYF,TGTGCCAGCAGCCAAATCGGGACTAGGGGGGAGACCCAGTACTTC
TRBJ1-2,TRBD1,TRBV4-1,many,CASSQGTGGYYGYTF,TGCGCCAGCAGCCAAGGGACAGGGGGGTACTATGGCTACACCTTC
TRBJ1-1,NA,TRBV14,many,CASSRTVNTEAFF,TGTGCCAGCAGCAGGACAGTAAACACTGAAGCTTTCTTT
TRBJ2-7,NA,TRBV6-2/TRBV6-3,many,CASSAGPMLSEQYF,TGTGCCAGCAGTGCTGGACCCATGCTCAGCGAGCAGTACTTC
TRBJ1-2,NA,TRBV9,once,CASSVDGNYGYTF,TGTGCCAGCAGCGTAGACGGAAACTATGGCTACACCTTC
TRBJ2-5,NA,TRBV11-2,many,CASSSGLPPGTQYF,TGTGCCAGCAGCTCTGGGCTACCCCCCGGGACCCAGTACTTC
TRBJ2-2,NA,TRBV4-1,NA,CASSQVGGNTGELFF,TGCGCCAGCAGCCAAGTGGGGGGGAACACCGGGGAGCTGTTTTTT
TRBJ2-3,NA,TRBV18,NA,CASSPSRGADTQYF,TGTGCCAGCTCACCATCTAGGGGCGCAGATACGCAGTATTTT
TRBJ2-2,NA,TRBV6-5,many,CASSPSGLALRNTGELFF,TGTGCCAGCAGCCCCAGTGGCCTAGCGTTGAGGAACACCGGGGAGCTGTTTTTT
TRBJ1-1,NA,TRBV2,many,CASSVAGAAREAFF,TGTGCCAGCAGTGTCGCCGGGGCCGCAAGGGAAGCTTTCTTT
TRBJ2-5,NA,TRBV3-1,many,CASSQDFLRGEETQYF,TGTGCCAGCAGCCAAGACTTCTTGAGGGGGGAAGAGACCCAGTACTTC
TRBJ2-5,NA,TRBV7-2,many,CASSPRAGTSETQYF,TGTGCCAGCTCCCCCCGTGCGGGAACCTCGGAGACCCAGTACTTC
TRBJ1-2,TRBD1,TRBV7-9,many,CASSSPTGSYGYTF,TGTGCCAGCAGCTCCCCGACAGGGTCCTATGGCTACACCTTC
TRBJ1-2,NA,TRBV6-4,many,CASSDGPSNYGYTF,TGTGCCAGCAGTGATGGACCGTCTAACTATGGCTACACCTTC
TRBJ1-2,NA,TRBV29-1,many,CSVYLQVYGYTF,TGCAGCGTATACTTACAGGTCTATGGCTACACCTTC
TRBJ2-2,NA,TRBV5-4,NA,CASSPVGGPGTGELFF,TGTGCCAGCAGCCCCGTCGGTGGGCCGGGTACCGGGGAGCTGTTTTTT
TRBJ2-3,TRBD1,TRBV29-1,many,CTGQEGTDTQYF,TGCACTGGACAGGAGGGCACAGATACGCAGTATTTT
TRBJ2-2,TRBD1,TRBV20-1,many,CSAMDRGLENTGELFF,TGCAGTGCTATGGACAGGGGGCTCGAGAACACCGGGGAGCTGTTTTTT
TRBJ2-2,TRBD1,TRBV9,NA,CASSARQGANTGELFF,TGTGCCAGCAGCGCTCGACAGGGCGCGAACACCGGGGAGCTGTTTTTT
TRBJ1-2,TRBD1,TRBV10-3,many,CAISTDRAYGYTF,TGTGCCATCAGTACTGACAGGGCCTATGGCTACACCTTC
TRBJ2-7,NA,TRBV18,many,CASSPPVGDYEQYF,TGTGCCAGCTCACCCCCGGTCGGAGATTACGAGCAGTACTTC
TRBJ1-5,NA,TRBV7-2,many,CASSLSRDQPQHF,TGTGCCAGCAGCTTATCCAGGGACCAGCCCCAGCATTTT
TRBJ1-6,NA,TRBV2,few,CASSEASGARNSPLHF,TGTGCCAGCAGTGAAGCCAGCGGGGCGAGGAATTCACCCCTCCACTTT
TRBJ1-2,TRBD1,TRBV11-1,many,CASSPGQNYGYTF,TGTGCCAGCAGCCCGGGACAGAACTATGGCTACACCTTC